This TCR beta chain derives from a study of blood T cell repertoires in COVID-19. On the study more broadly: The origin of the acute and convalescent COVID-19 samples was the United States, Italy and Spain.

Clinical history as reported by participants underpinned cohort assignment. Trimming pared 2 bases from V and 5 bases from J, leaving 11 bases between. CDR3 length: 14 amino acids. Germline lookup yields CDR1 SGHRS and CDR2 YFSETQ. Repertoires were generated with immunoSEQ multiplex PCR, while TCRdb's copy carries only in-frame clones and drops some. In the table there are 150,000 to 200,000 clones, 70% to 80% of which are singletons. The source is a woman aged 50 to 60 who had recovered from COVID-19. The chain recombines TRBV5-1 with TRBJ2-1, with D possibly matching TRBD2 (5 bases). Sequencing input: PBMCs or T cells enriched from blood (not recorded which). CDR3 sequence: CASSFSGPDNEQFF. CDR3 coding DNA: TGCGCCAGCAGCTTCAGCGGACCTGACAATGAGCAGTTCTTC.